This T cell receptor (beta chain) was sequenced in a study of cytomegalovirus exposure and HLA in healthy donors. Study-wide findings and caveats: Immune exposure was documented only through CMV serostatus.

A remark on this clone: Its antigen is undetermined.

The length of the CDR3 is 15 residues. Germline V gene data show CDR1 as SGHRS and CDR2 as YFSETQ. V trimming: 2 bases; J trimming: 2 bases; junction bases outside the gene matches: 6. PCR involved 60 Vbeta and 13 Jbeta primers. Generated by immunoSEQ multiplex PCR, the TCRdb table keeps only in-frame clones and is missing some. The sample contains roughly 160,000 clones, around 82% of which appear only once. The chain links TRBV5-1 to TRBJ2-7; 8 bases map to TRBD1. The receptor comes from a man under 40 in good health and CMV-seronegative. Sequences were obtained from PBMCs. Here the CDR3 DNA reads TGCGCCAGCAGCTTTGGGCAGGGGGCCCCCTACGAGCAGTACTTC. Translated: CASSFGQGAPYEQYF.